The T cell receptor (beta chain) under discussion was sequenced for a study of blood T cell repertoires in COVID-19. V was pared by 5 bases and J by 2 bases, with 9 bases of the junction left unmatched. Per germline, CDR1 SGHTA and CDR2 FQGTGA. This CDR3 is 15 amino acids long. The method was immunoSEQ multiplex PCR; TCRdb's version includes in-frame clones alone and lacks a portion of them. The profile shows some 140,000 clones, more than 75% of them singletons. Sequenced material: peripheral blood. The source of this sequence is a man aged 50 to 59 with active COVID-19. V gene TRBV7-3 combines with J gene TRBJ2-7; TRBD2 aligns across 7 bases. In DNA, the CDR3 is TGTGCCAGCAGCCAAAGCCGGGGAGGGCCCTACGAGCAGTACTTC. This gives the protein CASSQSRGGPYEQYF.